A single sample is the source of the 8 T cell receptor beta chains below, sequenced in a study of T cells after posttransplantation cyclophosphamide listed by TCRdb under 2016. Libraries came from the immunoSEQ multiplex PCR assay. TCRdb took this table from immuneACCESS and kept in-frame rearrangements with V and J called. Such tables lack part of the clones; where checked against another copy, unresolved V genes explain under half of the gap, and the rest is unexplained. The sample records some 6,700 clones, just over 90% of which are singletons. The ten largest account for just under 4.5% of the sample. The treatment or condition label, as the study defines it: high-dose cyclophosphamide on days +3 and +4 as single-agent GVHD prophylaxis. For conditioning, the PTCy patients got busulfan and fludarabine, then a related or unrelated marrow graft, followed by cyclophosphamide on days +3 and +4.

The specimen was CD8+ T cells sorted from blood, collected after allogeneic stem cell transplant with posttransplant cyclophosphamide. These receptors were collected from a male patient aged 55-69 years who received an allogeneic stem cell transplant from a related donor and was CMV-positive. Some T cells may be donor cells from the graft after a transplant.

This chain connects TRBV28 to TRBJ2-7; 8 bases map to TRBD2. V lost 6 bases to trimming and J lost 7 bases; unmatched junction nucleotides: 11. The CDR3 has 14 residues. Germline values: CDR1 MDHEN, CDR2 SYDVKM. Here the CDR3 reads CASSLRGGNLEQYF. DNA for the CDR3: TGTGCCAGCAGCCTCCGGGGGGGTAACCTGGAGCAGTACTTC.

The table lists this clone with a count of one. V usage is TRBV11-2 and J usage is TRBJ2-1; D may be TRBD2 (7 bases). CDR1 is SGHAT, CDR2 FQNNGV, per germline. Trimming removed 6 bases at V and 2 bases at J, with 17 bases between. This CDR3 spans 16 amino acids. The DNA for the CDR3 is TGTGCCAGCAGGAGGGGGGGGCCAATCGCCTACAATGAGCAGTTCTTC. Its translation: CASRRGGPIAYNEQFF.

The chain carries TRBV6-5 and TRBJ2-7; 8 positions agree with TRBD1. The CDR3 length is 14 residues. With 5 bases clipped from V and 2 bases from J, the junction kept 5 bases outside the gene matches. From germline, CDR1 is MNHEY and CDR2 SVGAGI. The CDR3: CASSTTGGPYEQYF. CDR3 DNA: TGTGCCAGCAGTACAACAGGGGGTCCCTACGAGCAGTACTTC.

This chain uses TRBV29-1 with TRBJ2-5; 7 bases agree with TRBD2. The length of the CDR3 is 18 residues. The germline gives CDR1 SQVTM, CDR2 ANQGSEA. With 0 bases clipped from V and 0 bases from J, the junction kept 13 bases outside the gene matches. This CDR3 is CSVEDGAYGEGHQETQYF. The CDR3 bases are TGCAGCGTTGAAGACGGCGCCTATGGGGAGGGGCACCAAGAGACCCAGTACTTC.

As DNA, the CDR3 is TGCGCCAGCAGCCAAGGCTCAGGGATCACCGGGGAGCTGTTTTTT. Protein: CASSQGSGITGELFF. This chain joins TRBV4-3 and TRBJ2-2; possibly TRBD1 for D (5 bases). The CDR3 covers 15 residues. From germline, CDR1 is LGHNA and CDR2 YSLEER. The V end was cut by 1 base, the J end by 4 bases, with 10 bases between.

The CDR3 region has the DNA TGTGCCAGCAGTTTCCGGGGGGGGGCGTCCGAGCAGTACTTC. This codes for CASSFRGGASEQYF. The V and J genes are TRBV28 and TRBJ2-7; 8 nucleotides align to TRBD2. Germline trimming cut 3 bases from V and 6 bases from J; bases unmatched to any gene: 7. Germline assignment: CDR1 MDHEN and CDR2 SYDVKM. The CDR3 contains 14 residues.

This clone was found once. The chain has TRBV10-3 and TRBJ2-5, with 9 bases matching TRBD1. Unmatched junction bases numbered 9, after V lost 2 bases and J lost 5 bases. The length of the CDR3 is 16 residues. Germline CDR1 is ENHRY and CDR2 is SYGVKD. CDR3 sequence (DNA): TGTGCCATCAGTGAGGCGGGGGTCACAGGGGGCGAGACCCAGTACTTC. Translation gives CAISEAGVTGGETQYF.

This chain links TRBV4-2 with TRBJ1-1; no definite D call. Looked up from germline, CDR1 is LGHNA and CDR2 is YNFKEQ. The V end was cut by 5 bases, the J end by 2 bases, with 15 bases between. The CDR3 is made up of 15 amino acids. In DNA, the CDR3 is TGTGCCAGCAGCTCCGGCGGGTCCCAAAACACTGAAGCTTTCTTT. It yields the protein CASSSGGSQNTEAFF.